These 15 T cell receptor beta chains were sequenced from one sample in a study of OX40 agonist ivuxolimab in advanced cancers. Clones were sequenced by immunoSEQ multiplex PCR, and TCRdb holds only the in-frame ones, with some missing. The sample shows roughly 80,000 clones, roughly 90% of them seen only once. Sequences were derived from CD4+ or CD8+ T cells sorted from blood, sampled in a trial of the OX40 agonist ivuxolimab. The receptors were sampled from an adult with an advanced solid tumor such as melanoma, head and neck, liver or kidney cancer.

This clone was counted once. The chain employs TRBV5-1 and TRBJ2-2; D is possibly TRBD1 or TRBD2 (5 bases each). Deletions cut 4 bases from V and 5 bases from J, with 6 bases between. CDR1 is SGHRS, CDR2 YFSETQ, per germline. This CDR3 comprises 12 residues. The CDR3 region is CASSGGTGELFF. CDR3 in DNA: TGCGCCAGCAGCGGGGGAACCGGGGAGCTGTTTTTT.

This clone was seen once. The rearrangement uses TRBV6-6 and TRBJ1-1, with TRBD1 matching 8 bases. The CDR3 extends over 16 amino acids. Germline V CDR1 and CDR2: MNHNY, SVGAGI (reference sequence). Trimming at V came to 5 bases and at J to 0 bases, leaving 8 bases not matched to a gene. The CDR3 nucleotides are TGTGCCAGCAGTCGAACAGGGGGGGGAATGAACACTGAAGCTTTCTTT. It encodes CASSRTGGGMNTEAFF.

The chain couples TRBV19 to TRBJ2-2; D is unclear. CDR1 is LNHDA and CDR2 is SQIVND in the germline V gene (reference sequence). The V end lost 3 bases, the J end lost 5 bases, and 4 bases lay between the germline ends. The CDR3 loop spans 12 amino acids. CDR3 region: CASSIWTGELFF. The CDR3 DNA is TGTGCCAGTAGTATTTGGACCGGGGAGCTGTTTTTT.

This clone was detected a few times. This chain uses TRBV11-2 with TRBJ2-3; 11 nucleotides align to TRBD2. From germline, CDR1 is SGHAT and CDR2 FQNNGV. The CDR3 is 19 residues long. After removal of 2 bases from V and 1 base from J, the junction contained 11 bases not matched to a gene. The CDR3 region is CASSLYETSGMLGTDTQYF. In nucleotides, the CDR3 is TGTGCCAGCAGCTTATACGAGACTAGCGGGATGCTTGGCACAGATACGCAGTATTTT.

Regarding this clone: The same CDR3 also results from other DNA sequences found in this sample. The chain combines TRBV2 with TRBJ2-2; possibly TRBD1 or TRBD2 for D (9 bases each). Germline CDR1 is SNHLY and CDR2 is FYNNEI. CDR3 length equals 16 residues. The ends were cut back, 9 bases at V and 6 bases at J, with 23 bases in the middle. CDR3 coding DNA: TGTGCCAGTGGGGGACAGGGACTAGCTTTCGCCGGGGAGCTGTTTTTT. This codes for CASGGQGLAFAGELFF.

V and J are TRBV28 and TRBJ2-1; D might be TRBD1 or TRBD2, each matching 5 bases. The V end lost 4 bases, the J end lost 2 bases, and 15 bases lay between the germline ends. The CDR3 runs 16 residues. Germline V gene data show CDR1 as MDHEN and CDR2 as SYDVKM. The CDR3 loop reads CASSSAGTLAYNEQFF. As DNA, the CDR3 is TGTGCCAGCAGTTCGGCCGGGACCCTCGCCTACAATGAGCAGTTCTTC.

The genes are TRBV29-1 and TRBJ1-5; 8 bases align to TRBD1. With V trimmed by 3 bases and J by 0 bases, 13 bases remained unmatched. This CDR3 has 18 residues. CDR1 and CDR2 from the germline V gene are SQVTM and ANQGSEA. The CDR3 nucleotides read TGCAGCGTTGAGTATCCGTCCGGGACAGGAGCTAGCAATCAGCCCCAGCATTTT. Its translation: CSVEYPSGTGASNQPQHF. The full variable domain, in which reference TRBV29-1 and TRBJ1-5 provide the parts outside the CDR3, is SAVISQKPSRDICQRGTSLTIQCQVDSQVTMMFWYRQQPGQSLTLIATANQGSEATYESGFVIDKFPISRPNLTFSTLTVSNMSPEDSSIYLCSVEYPSGTGASNQPQHFGDGTRLSIL.

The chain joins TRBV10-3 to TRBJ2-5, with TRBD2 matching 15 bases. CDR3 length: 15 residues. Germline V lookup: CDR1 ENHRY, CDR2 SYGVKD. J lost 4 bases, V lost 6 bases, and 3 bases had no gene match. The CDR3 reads CAIRRGLAGGETQYF. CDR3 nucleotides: TGTGCCATCAGGAGGGGACTAGCGGGAGGAGAGACCCAGTACTTC.

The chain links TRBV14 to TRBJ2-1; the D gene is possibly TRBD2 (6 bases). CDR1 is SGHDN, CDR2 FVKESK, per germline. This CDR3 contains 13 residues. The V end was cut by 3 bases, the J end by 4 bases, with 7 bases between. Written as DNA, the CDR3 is TGTGCCAGCAGCCAGGGACTGTACAATGAGCAGTTCTTC. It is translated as CASSQGLYNEQFF. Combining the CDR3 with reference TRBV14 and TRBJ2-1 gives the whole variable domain EAGVTQFPSHSVIEKGQTVTLRCDPISGHDNLYWYRRVMGKEIKFLLHFVKESKQDESGMPNNRFLAERTGGTYSTLKVQPAELEDSGVYFCASSQGLYNEQFFGPGTRLTVL.

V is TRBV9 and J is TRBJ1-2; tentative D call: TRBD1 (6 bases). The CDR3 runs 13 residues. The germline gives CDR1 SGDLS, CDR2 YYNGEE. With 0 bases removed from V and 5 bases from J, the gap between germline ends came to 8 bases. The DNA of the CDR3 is TGTGCCAGCAGCGTAGGACAGGAGTATGGCTACACCTTC. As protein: CASSVGQEYGYTF.

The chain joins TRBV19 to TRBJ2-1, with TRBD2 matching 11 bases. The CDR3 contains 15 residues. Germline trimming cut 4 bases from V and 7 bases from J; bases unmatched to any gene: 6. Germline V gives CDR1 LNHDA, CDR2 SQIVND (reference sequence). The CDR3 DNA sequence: TGTGCCAGTAGTACTAGCGGGGGGTTTTGGAATGAGCAGTTCTTC. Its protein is CASSTSGGFWNEQFF.

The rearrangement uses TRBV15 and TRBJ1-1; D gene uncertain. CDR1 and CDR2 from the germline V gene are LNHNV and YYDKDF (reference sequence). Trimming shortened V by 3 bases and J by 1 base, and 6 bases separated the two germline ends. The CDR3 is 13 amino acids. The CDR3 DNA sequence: TGTGCCACCAGCAGGGACCCGAACACTGAAGCTTTCTTT. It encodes CATSRDPNTEAFF.

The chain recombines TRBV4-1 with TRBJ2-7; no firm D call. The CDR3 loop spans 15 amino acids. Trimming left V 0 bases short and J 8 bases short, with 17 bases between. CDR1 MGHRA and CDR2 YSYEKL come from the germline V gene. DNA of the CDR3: TGCGCCAGCAGCCAAGATTCGTCGGCTACCCCTCAGCAGTACTTC. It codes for CASSQDSSATPQQYF.

CDR3 DNA: TGTGCCAGCAGCCTTTACAGTACTCAGCCCCAGCATTTT. Translated: CASSLYSTQPQHF. J is TRBJ1-5 and V is TRBV11-3, with D hard to call. This CDR3 has 13 amino acids. V was trimmed by 5 bases and J by 6 bases, leaving 11 bases between them. Germline-derived CDR1 and CDR2 are SGHNT and YENEEA.

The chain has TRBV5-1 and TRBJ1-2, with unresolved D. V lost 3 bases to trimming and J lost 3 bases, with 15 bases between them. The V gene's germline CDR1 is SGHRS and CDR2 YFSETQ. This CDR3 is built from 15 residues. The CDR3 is CASSSAPGRHYGYTF. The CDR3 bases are TGCGCCAGCAGCTCGGCCCCCGGCAGGCACTATGGCTACACCTTC.